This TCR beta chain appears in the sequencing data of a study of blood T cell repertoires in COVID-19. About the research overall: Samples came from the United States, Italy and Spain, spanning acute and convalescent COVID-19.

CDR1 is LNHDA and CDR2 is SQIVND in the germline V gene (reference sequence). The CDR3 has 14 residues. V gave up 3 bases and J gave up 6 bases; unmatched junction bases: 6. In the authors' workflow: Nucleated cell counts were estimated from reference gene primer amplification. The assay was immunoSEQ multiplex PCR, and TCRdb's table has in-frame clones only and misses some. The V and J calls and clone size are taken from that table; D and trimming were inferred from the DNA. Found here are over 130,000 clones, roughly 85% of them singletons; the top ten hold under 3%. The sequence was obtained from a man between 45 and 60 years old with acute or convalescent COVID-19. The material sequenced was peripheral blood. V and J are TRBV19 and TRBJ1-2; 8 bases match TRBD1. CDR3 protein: CASSISGQENGYTF. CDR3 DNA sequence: TGTGCCAGTAGTATTTCGGGACAGGAAAATGGCTACACCTTC.